These 32 T cell receptor beta chains were all obtained from the same sample, sequenced in a study of blood T cell repertoires in COVID-19. This table comes from immunoSEQ multiplex PCR, and its TCRdb copy is limited to in-frame clones, with some not included. The sample consists of hundreds of thousands of clones, around 85% of them appearing once. Sequencing used peripheral blood. All receptors derive from a woman at least 80 years old with acute or convalescent COVID-19.

CDR3 in DNA: TGTGCCAGCAGTTACAGCTACGAGGAACCTTATGGCTACACCTTC. Translated, it gives CASSYSYEEPYGYTF. The V gene is TRBV6-5, the J gene TRBJ1-2; no clear D. The V end was cut by 2 bases, the J end by 5 bases, with 15 bases between. Looked up from germline, CDR1 is MNHEY and CDR2 is SVGAGI. The CDR3 covers 15 residues.

This clone came up a few times. This chain links TRBV9 with TRBJ2-5; 11 nucleotides match TRBD2. CDR1 SGDLS and CDR2 YYNGEE come from the germline V gene. Unmatched junction bases numbered 7, after V lost 4 bases and J lost 2 bases. The CDR3 length is 16 residues. The CDR3 region has the DNA TGTGCCAGCAGCCCCCTACTAGCGGGGGAGCAAGAGACCCAGTACTTC. It yields the protein CASSPLLAGEQETQYF.

V gene TRBV7-2 combines with J gene TRBJ1-2; TRBD1 is a possible D gene (6 bases). The germline V and J ends were trimmed by 1 base and 9 bases, with 18 bases remaining between them. Germline CDR1 reads SGHTA; CDR2 reads FQGNSA. The CDR3 is 15 residues long. CDR3 sequence (DNA): TGTGCCAGCAGCTTAGGACTCTTGGCAGGGGACCGCTACACCTTC. It is translated as CASSLGLLAGDRYTF. The variable domain in full, completed from reference TRBV7-2 and TRBJ1-2, reads GAGVSQSPSNKVTEKGKDVELRCDPISGHTALYWYRQSLGQGLEFLIYFQGNSAPDKSGLPSDRFSAERTGGSVSTLTIQRTQQEDSAVYLCASSLGLLAGDRYTFGSGTRLTVV.

The chain has TRBV7-2 and TRBJ2-5; 15 positions match TRBD2. CDR3 size: 16 residues. J gave up 4 bases and V 4 bases, and 4 bases lay outside the gene matches. CDR1 is SGHTA, CDR2 FQGNSA, per germline. The CDR3 DNA is TGTGCCAGCAGCTCCCGGACTAGCGGGGGGGCAGAGACCCAGTACTTC. This encodes CASSSRTSGGAETQYF.

The V and J genes are TRBV27 and TRBJ1-4; tentative D call: TRBD1 (5 bases). The length of the CDR3 is 17 residues. V shed 5 bases and J shed 0 bases, with 16 bases lying between them. Germline V gene lookup returns CDR1 MNHEY and CDR2 SMNVEV (reference sequence). CDR3 loop: CASSKQGLIATNEKLFF. The CDR3 DNA follows: TGTGCCAGCAGTAAGCAGGGTCTAATCGCAACTAATGAAAAACTGTTTTTT.

The chain is built from TRBV11-2 and TRBJ2-7; no clear D gene. V lost 7 bases and J lost 5, with 12 bases in between. Germline assignment: CDR1 SGHAT and CDR2 FQNNGV. This CDR3 comprises 12 residues. CDR3 amino acids: CASNSMGHEQYF. DNA for the CDR3: TGTGCCAGCAATTCGATGGGCCACGAGCAGTACTTC.

J is TRBJ1-1 and V is TRBV19; unclear D gene. The CDR3 contains 12 residues. In germline, CDR1 is LNHDA, CDR2 SQIVND (reference sequence). With 6 bases removed from V and 6 bases from J, the gap between germline ends came to 11 bases. As DNA, the CDR3 is TGTGCCAGTAGGACGGGAGATTCTGAAGCTTTCTTT. Translating it yields CASRTGDSEAFF.

This chain joins TRBV12-2 and TRBJ1-5. TRBV12-2 is termed a pseudogene. The CDR3 sequence is 13 residues long. The CDR3 protein is CASRLALSQPQHF. The CDR3 DNA is TGTGCAAGTCGCTTAGCGCTAAGTCAGCCCCAGCATTTT.

This clone was recorded once. V gene TRBV10-3 combines with J gene TRBJ1-1; 7 positions match TRBD1. The CDR3 is 14 residues long. CDR1 ENHRY and CDR2 SYGVKD come from the germline V gene. The junction had 5 bases not matched to a gene; V was cut back by 6 bases and J by 1 base. CDR3: CAIRTRTGNTEAFF. As DNA, the CDR3 is TGTGCCATCAGGACAAGGACAGGGAACACTGAAGCTTTCTTT.

The chain carries TRBV2 and TRBJ2-1; 8 nucleotides agree with TRBD1. The V segment lost 8 bases and the J segment 1 base; nucleotides outside the gene matches: 10. This CDR3 contains 16 residues. The V gene's germline CDR1 is SNHLY and CDR2 FYNNEI. The CDR3, as DNA: TGTGCCAGCTTGCGGTCAGGGGGCGCATCCTACAATGAGCAGTTCTTC. This translates into CASLRSGGASYNEQFF.

The rearrangement uses TRBV28 and TRBJ2-1; 7 bases map to TRBD2. Germline V gene lookup returns CDR1 MDHEN and CDR2 SYDVKM. Trimming took 2 bases from V and 4 from J; bases not matched to a gene: 2. The CDR3 consists of 14 residues. The CDR3 is CASSLTAGYNEQFF. DNA for the CDR3: TGTGCCAGCAGTTTAACAGCGGGGTACAATGAGCAGTTCTTC.

This clone has a single count. The chain is built from TRBV2 and TRBJ1-2, with a weak D call TRBD1 (6 bases). CDR3 length: 13 amino acids. Trimming removed 5 bases at V and 4 bases at J, with 11 bases between. Per germline, CDR1 SNHLY and CDR2 FYNNEI. The DNA of the CDR3 is TGTGCCAGCAGTCAGGGGCCGATCTATGGCTACACCTTC. This sequence encodes CASSQGPIYGYTF.

The chain is built from TRBV5-1 and TRBJ1-6; D uncertain. The germline V and J ends were trimmed by 0 bases and 7 bases, with 14 bases remaining between them. The CDR3 totals 16 residues. Germline CDR1 and CDR2: SGHRS and YFSETQ. The CDR3 protein is CASSLAAGSRNSPLHF. The CDR3 DNA is TGCGCCAGCAGCTTGGCCGCGGGGAGTAGGAATTCACCCCTCCACTTT. Drawing the rest from reference TRBV5-1 and TRBJ1-6, the complete variable domain is KAGVTQTPRYLIKTRGQQVTLSCSPISGHRSVSWYQQTPGQGLQFLFEYFSETQRNKGNFPGRFSGRQFSNSRSEMNVSTLELGDSALYLCASSLAAGSRNSPLHFGNGTRLTVT.

The V call is TRBV6-1, the J call TRBJ2-2; TRBD2 aligns across 8 bases. Germline V gene lookup returns CDR1 MNHNS and CDR2 SASEGT. V gave up 2 bases and J gave up 4 bases; unmatched junction bases: 9. The CDR3 spans 17 residues. CDR3: CASSESAGGPSTGELFF. The DNA of the CDR3 is TGTGCCAGCAGTGAATCGGCGGGGGGCCCGTCCACCGGGGAGCTGTTTTTT.

This rearrangement joins TRBV6-5 to TRBJ1-2, with D possibly matching TRBD1 (6 bases). With 0 bases removed from V and 4 bases from J, the gap between germline ends came to 15 bases. CDR1 is MNHEY and CDR2 is SVGAGI in the germline V gene. The CDR3 length is 16 residues. The CDR3 coding sequence is TGTGCCAGCAGTTACTCTCGGGGGGGCCTGAGCTATGGCTACACCTTC. It specifies CASSYSRGGLSYGYTF.

This CDR3 is CASSQTSGNTEAFF. The CDR3 nucleotides read TGCGCCAGCAGCCAGACCTCGGGGAACACTGAAGCTTTCTTT. The chain joins TRBV5-1 to TRBJ1-1, with no clear D. Trimming left V 4 bases short and J 1 base short, with 11 bases between. Germline lookup yields CDR1 SGHRS and CDR2 YFSETQ. This CDR3 is built from 14 residues. The full variable domain, in which reference TRBV5-1 and TRBJ1-1 provide the parts outside the CDR3, is KAGVTQTPRYLIKTRGQQVTLSCSPISGHRSVSWYQQTPGQGLQFLFEYFSETQRNKGNFPGRFSGRQFSNSRSEMNVSTLELGDSALYLCASSQTSGNTEAFFGQGTRLTVV.

Worth noting for this clone: A junction end diverges from the germline sequence, so it may reflect a read error. The gene calls are TRBV7-7 and TRBJ2-1; D uncertain. This CDR3 is 15 amino acids long. Germline CDR1 is SSHAT and CDR2 is FNYEAQ (reference sequence). CDR3 region: CASSPQPSSYNEQFF. The CDR3 DNA is TGTGCTAGCAGCCCACAGCCGAGCTCCTACAATGAGCAGTTCTTC.

This chain connects TRBV28 to TRBJ2-1, with a weak D call TRBD2 (5 bases). This CDR3 is built from 15 residues. The germline gives CDR1 MDHEN, CDR2 SYDVKM. V dropped 2 bases and J dropped 4 bases, with 12 bases sitting between them. The CDR3 sequence is CASSLRRSGYNEQFF. CDR3 bases: TGTGCCAGCAGTTTAAGACGTTCGGGGTACAATGAGCAGTTCTTC.

V and J are TRBV30 and TRBJ2-3; D is perhaps TRBD1 (6 bases). Germline V gene lookup returns CDR1 GTSNPN and CDR2 SVGIG (reference sequence). The CDR3 is 15 residues long. Trimming stripped 4 bases from V and 1 base from J, with 15 bases between. As DNA, the CDR3 is TGTGCCTGGAACCCCCAGGGGCTCGGCACAGATACGCAGTATTTT. Translating gives CAWNPQGLGTDTQYF.

The chain has TRBV27 and TRBJ2-7, with D possibly matching TRBD1 (8 bases). This CDR3 is 14 amino acids long. Germline V gene lookup returns CDR1 MNHEY and CDR2 SMNVEV (reference sequence). V was clipped by 7 bases and J by 7 bases, with 20 bases between them. The CDR3 reads CASKRDRITGEQYF. Written as DNA, the CDR3 is TGTGCCAGCAAGCGGGACAGGATAACGGGGGAGCAGTACTTC.

In this sample, this clone turned up once. This sequence joins TRBV24-1 and TRBJ1-6, with 8 bases aligning to TRBD1. The CDR3 consists of 15 residues. The V gene's germline CDR1 is KGHDR and CDR2 SFDVKD. The J segment lost 8 bases and the V segment lost 5 bases, leaving 7 bases of the junction unmatched. Here the CDR3 reads CATSGSGTGYSPLHF. DNA of the CDR3: TGTGCCACCAGTGGCTCCGGGACAGGATATTCACCCCTCCACTTT.

The chain links TRBV24-1 to TRBJ1-6; D is unclear. The CDR3 spans 14 residues. Germline V CDR1 and CDR2: KGHDR, SFDVKD. Between the trimmed V and J ends, which lost 8 bases and 0 bases, there was a span of 7 bases. The CDR3 sequence: CATKRSSYNSPLHF. The CDR3 nucleotides are TGTGCCACCAAACGGAGCTCCTATAATTCACCCCTCCACTTT.

Details on this clone: Germline is not matched at one junction end, which may reflect a read error. The chain uses TRBV7-7 and TRBJ2-3; tentatively, D is TRBD1 (5 bases). Germline V lookup: CDR1 SSHAT, CDR2 FNYEAQ (reference sequence). The CDR3 is 16 amino acids. As DNA, the CDR3 is TGTGCTAGCAGTGTCAGGGCCTACGAGCGCACAGATACGCAGTATTTT. It encodes CASSVRAYERTDTQYF.

The rearrangement links TRBV5-1 to TRBJ1-1; the D gene is possibly TRBD1 (6 bases). The V and J ends lost 4 bases and 8 bases respectively, with 15 bases between them. This CDR3 is built from 13 residues. Germline CDR1 is SGHRS and CDR2 is YFSETQ. The CDR3 spells CASSEISGTEAFF. The CDR3 region has the DNA TGCGCCAGCAGCGAGATATCCGGGACAGAAGCTTTCTTT.

This chain uses TRBV28 with TRBJ2-7, with TRBD2 identical over 7 bases. Germline CDR1 is MDHEN and CDR2 is SYDVKM. V lost 3 bases, J lost 0 bases, and 11 bases stayed unmatched. The CDR3 runs 17 residues. CDR3 nucleotides: TGTGCCAGCAGTTTGGGGGAGGGCAGCCATAACTCCTACGAGCAGTACTTC. Its protein is CASSLGEGSHNSYEQYF.

This clone was counted at least ten times. The gene calls are TRBV28 and TRBJ2-7; 8 nucleotides align to TRBD1. V gave up 4 bases and J gave up 3 bases; unmatched junction bases: 8. Germline V gene sequence: CDR1 MDHEN, CDR2 SYDVKM. The length of the CDR3 is 15 residues. The CDR3: CASSSGPTGVYEQYF. The CDR3, as DNA: TGTGCCAGCAGTTCGGGCCCGACAGGGGTCTACGAGCAGTACTTC.

V is TRBV19 and J is TRBJ1-5; 7 bases fit TRBD1. V was clipped by 5 bases and J by 6 bases; unmatched bases: 4. Germline CDR1 reads LNHDA; CDR2 reads SQIVND (reference sequence). The CDR3 is made up of 13 amino acids. Written as DNA, the CDR3 is TGTGCCAGTAGTCCCGACAGGGTTCAGCCCCAGCATTTT. Translation gives CASSPDRVQPQHF.

This clone has a single count. The chain is built from TRBV19 and TRBJ2-3, with D possibly TRBD1 on 6 matching bases. With 5 bases removed from V and 1 base from J, the gap between germline ends came to 10 bases. This CDR3 has 14 residues. CDR1 and CDR2 (germline): LNHDA, SQIVND (reference sequence). CDR3 in amino acids: CASSVRGGTDTQYF. In DNA form, the CDR3 reads TGTGCCAGTAGTGTCAGGGGTGGCACAGATACGCAGTATTTT.

CDR3 sequence (DNA): TGTGCCAGCAGTGACAACAGGGGGCGGACTGAAGCTTTCTTT. It encodes CASSDNRGRTEAFF. The chain is built from TRBV6-1 and TRBJ1-1, with 9 bases lining up with TRBD1. V lost 3 bases and J lost 5; bases outside the gene matches: 4. Germline V CDR1 and CDR2: MNHNS, SASEGT. This CDR3 region has 14 residues.

The V call is TRBV15, the J call TRBJ1-2, with TRBD1 matching over 10 bases. J lost 4 bases, V lost 9 bases, and 2 bases had no gene match. There are 12 residues in the CDR3. Looked up from germline, CDR1 is LNHNV and CDR2 is YYDKDF (reference sequence). CDR3 amino acids: CATGQGGYGYTF. The CDR3 DNA is TGTGCCACAGGACAGGGGGGCTATGGCTACACCTTC.

The chain combines TRBV2 with TRBJ2-7; maybe TRBD1 (6 bases). Trimming shortened V by 6 bases and J by 3 bases, and 9 bases separated the two germline ends. This CDR3 spans 12 amino acids. The germline V gene encodes CDR1 SNHLY and CDR2 FYNNEI. CDR3 sequence reads: CASSLDSYEQYF. In DNA, the CDR3 is TGTGCCAGCAGCTTGGACAGCTACGAGCAGTACTTC. Combining the CDR3 with reference TRBV2 and TRBJ2-7 gives the whole variable domain EPEVTQTPSHQVTQMGQEVILRCVPISNHLYFYWYRQILGQKVEFLVSFYNNEISEKSEIFDDQFSVERPDGSNFTLKIRSTKLEDSAMYFCASSLDSYEQYFGPGTRLTVT.

The chain uses TRBV5-8 and TRBJ1-3; 7 nucleotides align to TRBD1. V trimming: 5 bases; J trimming: 4 bases; junction bases outside the gene matches: 6. Germline V gives CDR1 SGHTS, CDR2 YDEGEE. The CDR3 totals 14 residues. In nucleotides, the CDR3 is TGTGCCAGCAGTCGGGACAGCGGAGGAAACACCATATATTTT. Its protein is CASSRDSGGNTIYF.